This T cell receptor beta chain emerged from a study of blood T cell repertoires in COVID-19 (dated by TCRdb to the early 2020s). At the level of the whole study: Collaborator samples came from the United States, Italy and Spain and covered acute and convalescent phases of COVID-19. The prospective study material was composed of cDNA or gDNA derived from T cells, B-cell-depleted T cells, or PBMCs. Where available, HLA class I and class II types were taken from metadata supplied by the sample provider and were not determined by assay-based typing. Nearly every sample came with metadata listing a de-identified subject ID, COVID-19 status, age in years and sex. The samples were drawn from two sources: the first 160 participants of the ongoing ImmuneRACE study, and 1,000 to 1,500 subjects contributed by 6 global collaborators. A freely available public database, intended as a resource for researchers studying the immune response to SARS-CoV-2, is where the repertoires were released. The dataset comprised deeply sampled blood TCRbeta repertoires from subjects exposed to, actively infected with, or recovered from COVID-19. What the research found in general, with its limitations: The quantity of clinical and demographic metadata differed by source and by participant and was supplied without curation.

In this sample, this clone turned up once. Its antigen is not yet known. The input lacks base qualities; no much larger clone sits a single base away. The collaborating institutions used their own protocols to collect whole blood in K2EDTA tubes. For TCRbeta analysis, collaborators shipped samples as frozen whole blood, isolated PBMCs, or DNA extracted from either of those sample types. TCRbeta CDR3 regions were amplified from genomic DNA by means of the immunoSEQ Assay, a bias-controlled multiplex PCR. The original pipeline was this. Within the assay, amplification of reference gene primers was used to estimate how many nucleated cells each sample contained. To quantify the absolute abundance of each unique TCRbeta CDR3 rearrangement, sequence reads were collapsed and filtered. Productive Simpson clonality was computed per sample as the square root of Simpson's diversity index over productive rearrangements. In TCRdb, the immuneACCESS table is reduced to in-frame sequences with V and J assigned. These tables do not hold every clone; where another copy was compared, an unresolved V gene accounts for under half, and the others remain unexplained. V, J and clone size derive from that table, while D and trimming were established from the DNA sequence. The table for this sample lists about 240,000 clones; roughly 86% of them were counted only once. Jointly, the top ten make up more than 6.5% of the sample.

Including cysteine and phenylalanine, the CDR3 has 16 amino acids. Only CDR3 DNA is held: 48 bases, read in frame from base 1. Trimming removed 2 bases from V and 6 bases from J, leaving 17 bases between the germline ends. CDR1 and CDR2 (LNHDA, SQIVND) derive from the germline V gene (reference sequence). Sequencing was performed on peripheral blood. The V gene is TRBV19 and the J gene is TRBJ1-5; confidence is insufficient to name the D gene. The TCR was taken from a woman aged 70-85 years with active or convalescent COVID-19. In nucleotides, the sequence is TGTGCCAGTAGTATACAGTTTCCGGGGATGGGTCAGCCCCAGCATTTT. It translates to CASSIQFPGMGQPQHF.